The 7 T cell receptor beta chains given below trace back to one sample, sequenced in a study of blood T cells in healthy people across ages. The use of a sample-barcoded 5' primer and a J-beta primer mix characterized a second PCR of roughly 6 to 11 cycles. Via MiXCR, TCRdb re-called the 5' RACE reads, giving one row per CDR3 protein. The sample includes fewer than 2 million distinct CDR3 sequences, 35% to 50% of them seen just once. The sample consisted of blood. The source is a human donor in good health.

This chain links TRBV9 with TRBJ1-6; possible D gene TRBD1, 5 bases. Germline-derived CDR1 and CDR2 are SGDLS and YYNGEE. This CDR3 contains 14 residues. V lost 3 bases and J lost 8, with 12 bases in between. The CDR3 nucleotides are TGTGCCAGCAGCGCGACAGCACCGGATTCACCCCTCCACTTT. This sequence encodes CASSATAPDSPLHF.

This chain connects TRBV19 to TRBJ2-5; D gene uncertain. The germline gives CDR1 LNHDA, CDR2 SQIVND (reference sequence). Trimming shortened V by 6 bases and J by 5 bases, and 13 bases separated the two germline ends. The CDR3 extends over 13 amino acids. For the CDR3, the DNA is TGTGCCAGTAGACCGGGTTCCACCGAGACCCAGTACTTC. It specifies CASRPGSTETQYF.

A single count supports this clonotype. At one end the junction does not follow the germline gene, possibly because of a read error. The chain has TRBV5-1 and TRBJ1-1, with a possible D match to TRBD1 (5 bases). The CDR3 has 14 amino acids. Germline V gives CDR1 SGHRS, CDR2 YFSETQ. Here the CDR3 DNA reads TGCGCCGGCAGCTTAGGGTCCGGGGGGGATGAAGCTTTCTTT. It codes for CAGSLGSGGDEAFF.

The chain is built from TRBV28 and TRBJ2-1; the D gene could be TRBD1 or TRBD2 (6 bases each). With the DNA end fitting TRBJ2-7 better, the J assignment may be wrong. Germline CDR1 reads MDHEN; CDR2 reads SYDVKM. The CDR3 length is 15 residues. CDR3 sequence (DNA): TGTGCCAGCACCATAGGGGGGAGCTCCTACAATGAGCAGTACTTC. Amino acid sequence: CASTIGGSSYNEQYF.

This rearrangement joins TRBV14 to TRBJ2-1; D is unresolved. The CDR3 spans 13 residues. Germline V gene data show CDR1 as SGHDN and CDR2 as FVKESK. V was clipped by 4 bases and J by 7 bases, with 11 bases between them. In nucleotides, the CDR3 is TGTGCCAGCAGCCTCTTAACCCGAAATGAGCAGTTCTTC. Its translation is CASSLLTRNEQFF.

This clonotype turned up a few times. The chain is built from TRBV27 and TRBJ1-2; no definite D call. The V and J ends lost 5 bases and 10 bases respectively, with 14 bases between them. The length of the CDR3 is 12 residues. Germline loops: CDR1 MNHEY, CDR2 SMNVEV (reference sequence). In DNA form, the CDR3 reads TGTGCCAGCAGTCCGTTGGAGGGTTTCTACACCTTC. As protein: CASSPLEGFYTF.

The V call is TRBV27, the J call TRBJ2-2; TRBD2 agrees at 14 bases. The CDR3 is made up of 16 amino acids. Per germline, CDR1 MNHEY and CDR2 SMNVEV (reference sequence). Trimming took 8 bases from V and 4 from J; bases not matched to a gene: 6. CDR3 in DNA: TGTGCCAGCGCACCGACTAGCGGGAGGGCCACCGGGGAGCTGTTTTTT. Its protein is CASAPTSGRATGELFF.